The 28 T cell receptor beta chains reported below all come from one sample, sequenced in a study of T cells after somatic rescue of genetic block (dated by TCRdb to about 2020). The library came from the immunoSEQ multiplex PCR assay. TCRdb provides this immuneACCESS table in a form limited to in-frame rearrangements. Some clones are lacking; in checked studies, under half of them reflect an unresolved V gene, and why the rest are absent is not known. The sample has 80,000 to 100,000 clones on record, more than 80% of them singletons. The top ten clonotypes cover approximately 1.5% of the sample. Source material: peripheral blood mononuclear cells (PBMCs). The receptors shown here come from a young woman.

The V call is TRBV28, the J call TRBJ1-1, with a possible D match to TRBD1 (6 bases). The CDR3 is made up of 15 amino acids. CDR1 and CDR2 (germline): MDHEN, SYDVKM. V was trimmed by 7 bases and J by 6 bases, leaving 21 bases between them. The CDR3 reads CASTSSSRGPPEAFF. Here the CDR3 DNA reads TGTGCCAGCACCTCATCTTCCAGGGGACCGCCTGAAGCTTTCTTT.

The CDR3 bases are TGTGCCAGCAGCGTAGGGGACAGTGGGGGCTACGAGCAGTACTTC. As protein: CASSVGDSGGYEQYF. The J gene is TRBJ2-5, the V gene TRBV9, with 7 bases lining up with TRBD1. The end of the DNA is better explained by TRBJ2-7, so the J call may be wrong. The germline V gene has CDR1 SGDLS and CDR2 YYNGEE. This CDR3 has 15 amino acids.

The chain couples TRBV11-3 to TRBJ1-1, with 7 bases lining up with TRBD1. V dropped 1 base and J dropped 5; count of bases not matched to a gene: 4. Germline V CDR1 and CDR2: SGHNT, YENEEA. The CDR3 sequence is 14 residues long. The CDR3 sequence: CASSLGRGSTEAFF. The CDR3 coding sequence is TGTGCCAGCAGCTTAGGCAGGGGGAGTACTGAAGCTTTCTTT. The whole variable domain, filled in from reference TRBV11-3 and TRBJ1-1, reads EAGVVQSPRYKIIEKKQPVAFWCNPISGHNTLYWYLQNLGQGPELLIRYENEEAVDDSQLPKDRFSAERLKGVDSTLKIQPAELGDSAVYLCASSLGRGSTEAFFGQGTRLTVV.

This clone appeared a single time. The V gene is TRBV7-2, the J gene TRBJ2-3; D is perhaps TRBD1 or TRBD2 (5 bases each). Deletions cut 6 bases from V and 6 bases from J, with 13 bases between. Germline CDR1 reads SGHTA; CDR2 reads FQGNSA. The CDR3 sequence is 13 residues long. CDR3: CASSWSWGDTQYF. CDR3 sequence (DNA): TGTGCCAGCAGTTGGAGTTGGGGGGATACGCAGTATTTT. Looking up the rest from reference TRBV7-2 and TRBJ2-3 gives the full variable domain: GAGVSQSPSNKVTEKGKDVELRCDPISGHTALYWYRQSLGQGLEFLIYFQGNSAPDKSGLPSDRFSAERTGGSVSTLTIQRTQQEDSAVYLCASSWSWGDTQYFGPGTRLTVL.

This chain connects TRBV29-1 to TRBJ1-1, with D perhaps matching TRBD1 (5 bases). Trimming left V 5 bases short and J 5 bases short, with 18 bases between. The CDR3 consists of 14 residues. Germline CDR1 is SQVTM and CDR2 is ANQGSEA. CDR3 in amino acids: CSVLPRVSETEAFF. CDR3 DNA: TGCAGCGTTCTACCCAGGGTGTCGGAGACTGAAGCTTTCTTT.

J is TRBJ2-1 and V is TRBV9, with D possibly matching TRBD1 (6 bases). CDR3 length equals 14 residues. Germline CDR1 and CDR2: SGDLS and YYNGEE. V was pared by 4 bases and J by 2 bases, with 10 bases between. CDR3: CASSTNRAYNEQFF. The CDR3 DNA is TGTGCCAGCAGCACAAACAGGGCCTACAATGAGCAGTTCTTC.

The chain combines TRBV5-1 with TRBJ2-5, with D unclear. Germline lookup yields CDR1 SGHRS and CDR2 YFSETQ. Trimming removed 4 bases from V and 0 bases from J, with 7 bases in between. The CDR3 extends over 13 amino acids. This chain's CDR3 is CASSPFDQETQYF. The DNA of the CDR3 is TGCGCCAGCAGCCCCTTCGACCAAGAGACCCAGTACTTC.

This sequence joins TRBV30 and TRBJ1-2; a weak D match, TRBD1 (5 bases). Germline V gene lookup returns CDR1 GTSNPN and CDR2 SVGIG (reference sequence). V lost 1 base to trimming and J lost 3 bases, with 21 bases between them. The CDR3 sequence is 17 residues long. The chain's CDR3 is CAWSEPRNLRGDYGYTF. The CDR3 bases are TGTGCCTGGAGTGAACCCCGAAACCTTCGAGGGGACTATGGCTACACCTTC.

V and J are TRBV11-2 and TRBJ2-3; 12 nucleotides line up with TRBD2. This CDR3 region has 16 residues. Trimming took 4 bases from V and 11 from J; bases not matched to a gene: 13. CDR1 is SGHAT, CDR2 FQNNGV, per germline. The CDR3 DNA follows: TGTGCCAGCAGCTCGGGGGCTAGCGGGAGGGGGATAAGGCAGTATTTT. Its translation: CASSSGASGRGIRQYF.

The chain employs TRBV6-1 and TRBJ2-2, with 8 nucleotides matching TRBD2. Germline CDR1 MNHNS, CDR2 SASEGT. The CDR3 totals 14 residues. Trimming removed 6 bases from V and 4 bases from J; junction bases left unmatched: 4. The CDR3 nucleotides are TGTGCCAGCAGGTACCGGGAGGGCACCGGGGAGCTGTTTTTT. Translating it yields CASRYREGTGELFF.

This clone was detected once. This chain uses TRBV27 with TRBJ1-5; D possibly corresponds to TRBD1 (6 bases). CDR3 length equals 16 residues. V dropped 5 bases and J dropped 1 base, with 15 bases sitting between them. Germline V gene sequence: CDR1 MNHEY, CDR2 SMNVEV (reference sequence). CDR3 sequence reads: CASSPSWGASNQPQHF. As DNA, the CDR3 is TGTGCCAGCAGTCCCTCATGGGGGGCAAGCAATCAGCCCCAGCATTTT.

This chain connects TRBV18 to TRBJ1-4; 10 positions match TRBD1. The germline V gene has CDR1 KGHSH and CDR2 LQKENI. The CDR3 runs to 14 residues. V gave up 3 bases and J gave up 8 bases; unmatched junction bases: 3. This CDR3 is CASSPTGGAEKLFF. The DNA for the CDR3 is TGTGCCAGCTCACCGACAGGGGGCGCGGAAAAACTGTTTTTT.

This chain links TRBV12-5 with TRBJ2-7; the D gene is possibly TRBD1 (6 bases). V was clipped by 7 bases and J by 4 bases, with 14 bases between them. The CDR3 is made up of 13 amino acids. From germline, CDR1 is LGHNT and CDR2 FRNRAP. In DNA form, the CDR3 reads TGTGCTAGTGCCTACAGGGTGGAATACGAGCAGTACTTC. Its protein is CASAYRVEYEQYF.

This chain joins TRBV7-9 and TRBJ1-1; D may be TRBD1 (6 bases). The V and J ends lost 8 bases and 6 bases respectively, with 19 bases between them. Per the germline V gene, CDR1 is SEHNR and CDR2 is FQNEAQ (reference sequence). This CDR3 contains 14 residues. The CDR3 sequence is CASQGRASDPEAFF. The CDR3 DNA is TGTGCCAGCCAGGGGAGGGCTTCTGATCCTGAAGCTTTCTTT.

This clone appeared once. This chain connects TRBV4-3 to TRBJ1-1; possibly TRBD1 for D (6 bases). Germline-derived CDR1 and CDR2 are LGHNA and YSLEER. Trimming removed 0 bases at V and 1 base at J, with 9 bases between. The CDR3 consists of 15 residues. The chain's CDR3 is CASSQDGGPNTEAFF. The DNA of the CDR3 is TGCGCCAGCAGCCAAGATGGGGGGCCGAACACTGAAGCTTTCTTT.

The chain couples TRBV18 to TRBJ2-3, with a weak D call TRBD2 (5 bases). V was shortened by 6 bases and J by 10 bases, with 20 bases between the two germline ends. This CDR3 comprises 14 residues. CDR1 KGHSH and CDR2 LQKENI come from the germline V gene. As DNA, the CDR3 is TGTGCCAGCTCTCCCCGGCGGGTGCACTTGTCGCAGTATTTT. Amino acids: CASSPRRVHLSQYF.

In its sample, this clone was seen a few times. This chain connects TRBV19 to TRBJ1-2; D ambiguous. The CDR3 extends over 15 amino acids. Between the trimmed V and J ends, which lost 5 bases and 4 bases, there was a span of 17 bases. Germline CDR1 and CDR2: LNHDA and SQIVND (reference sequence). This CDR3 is CASSPSMGIGYGYTF. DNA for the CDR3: TGTGCCAGTAGTCCGTCCATGGGTATAGGCTATGGCTACACCTTC.

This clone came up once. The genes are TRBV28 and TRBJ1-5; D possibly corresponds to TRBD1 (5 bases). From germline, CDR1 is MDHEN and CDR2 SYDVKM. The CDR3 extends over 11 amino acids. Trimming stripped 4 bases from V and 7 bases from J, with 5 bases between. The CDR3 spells CASSSGQPQHF. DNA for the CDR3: TGTGCCAGCAGTTCAGGGCAGCCCCAGCATTTT.

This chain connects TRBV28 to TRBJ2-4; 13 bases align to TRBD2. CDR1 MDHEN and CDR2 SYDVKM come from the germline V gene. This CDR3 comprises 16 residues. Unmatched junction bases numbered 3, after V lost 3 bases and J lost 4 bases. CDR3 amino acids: CASSFWTSGSKNIQYF. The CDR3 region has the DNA TGTGCCAGCAGTTTTTGGACTAGCGGGAGTAAAAACATTCAGTACTTC.

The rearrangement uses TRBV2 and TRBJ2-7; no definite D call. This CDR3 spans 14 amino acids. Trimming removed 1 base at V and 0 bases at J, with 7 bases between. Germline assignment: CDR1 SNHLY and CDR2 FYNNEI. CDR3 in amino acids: CASSEDLSSYEQYF. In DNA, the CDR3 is TGTGCCAGCAGTGAAGACTTGAGCTCCTACGAGCAGTACTTC. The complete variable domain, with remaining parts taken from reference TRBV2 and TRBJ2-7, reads EPEVTQTPSHQVTQMGQEVILRCVPISNHLYFYWYRQILGQKVEFLVSFYNNEISEKSEIFDDQFSVERPDGSNFTLKIRSTKLEDSAMYFCASSEDLSSYEQYFGPGTRLTVT.

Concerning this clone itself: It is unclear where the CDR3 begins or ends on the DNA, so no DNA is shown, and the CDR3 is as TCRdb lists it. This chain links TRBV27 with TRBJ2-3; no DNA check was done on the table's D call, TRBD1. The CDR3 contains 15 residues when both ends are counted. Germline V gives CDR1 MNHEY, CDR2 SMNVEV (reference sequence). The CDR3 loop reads CASSFRARVTDTQYF.

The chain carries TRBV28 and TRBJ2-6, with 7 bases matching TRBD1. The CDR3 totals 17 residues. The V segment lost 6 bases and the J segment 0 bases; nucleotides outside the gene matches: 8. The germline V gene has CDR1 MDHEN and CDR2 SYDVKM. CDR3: CASRFQGQHSGANVLTF. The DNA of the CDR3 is TGTGCCAGCAGATTCCAGGGACAGCACTCTGGGGCCAACGTCCTGACTTTC.

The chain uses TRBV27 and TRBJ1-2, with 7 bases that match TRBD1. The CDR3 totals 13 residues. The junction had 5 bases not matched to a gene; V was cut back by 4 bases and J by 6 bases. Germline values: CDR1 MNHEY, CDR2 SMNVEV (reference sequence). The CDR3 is CASSSRQGNGYTF. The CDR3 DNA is TGTGCCAGCAGTTCCCGACAGGGTAATGGCTACACCTTC.

CDR3 amino acids: CAVRGVTYEQYF. The DNA of the CDR3 is TGTGCCGTACGTGGGGTTACCTACGAGCAGTACTTC. The rearrangement links TRBV15 to TRBJ2-7; D not certain. V dropped 11 bases and J dropped 2 bases, with 13 bases sitting between them. Per the germline V gene, CDR1 is LNHNV and CDR2 is YYDKDF (reference sequence). The CDR3 runs 12 residues.

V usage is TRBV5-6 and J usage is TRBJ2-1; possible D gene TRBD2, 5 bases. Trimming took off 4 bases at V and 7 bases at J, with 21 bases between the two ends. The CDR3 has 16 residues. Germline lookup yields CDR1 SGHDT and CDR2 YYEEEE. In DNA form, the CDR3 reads TGTGCCAGCAGCCCCGGGGTGTCTAGGAGTAGGAATGAGCAGTTCTTC. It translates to CASSPGVSRSRNEQFF.

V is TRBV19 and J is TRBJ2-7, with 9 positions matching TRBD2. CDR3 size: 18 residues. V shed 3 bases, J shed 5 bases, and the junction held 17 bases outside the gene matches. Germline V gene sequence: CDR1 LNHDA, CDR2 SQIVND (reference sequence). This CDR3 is CASSIKLRLAGRDDEQYF. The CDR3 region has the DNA TGTGCCAGTAGTATCAAATTGCGGCTAGCGGGGCGAGATGACGAGCAGTACTTC. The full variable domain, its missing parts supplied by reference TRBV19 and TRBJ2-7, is DGGITQSPKYLFRKEGQNVTLSCEQNLNHDAMYWYRQDPGQGLRLIYYSQIVNDFQKGDIAEGYSVSREKKESFPLTVTSAQKNPTAFYLCASSIKLRLAGRDDEQYFGPGTRLTVT.

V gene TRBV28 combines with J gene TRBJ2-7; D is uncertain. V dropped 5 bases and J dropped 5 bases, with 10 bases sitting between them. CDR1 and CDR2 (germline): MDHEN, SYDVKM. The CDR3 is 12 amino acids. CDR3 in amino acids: CASSPNPHEQYF. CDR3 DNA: TGTGCCAGCAGTCCCAATCCTCACGAGCAGTACTTC.

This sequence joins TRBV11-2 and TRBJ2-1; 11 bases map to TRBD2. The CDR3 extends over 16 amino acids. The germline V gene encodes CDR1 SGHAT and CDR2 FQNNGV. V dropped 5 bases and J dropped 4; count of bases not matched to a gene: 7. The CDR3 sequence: CASSRGVAGGYNEQFF. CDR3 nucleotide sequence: TGTGCCAGCAGCAGGGGGGTAGCGGGAGGGTACAATGAGCAGTTCTTC.